This is a list of T cell receptor beta chains from one sample in a study of CD8 T cells in Susac syndrome. MiXCR was run by TCRdb on the immunoSEQ multiplex PCR reads, yielding one entry per CDR3 protein. The table lists around 190,000 distinct CDR3 sequences, 85% to 95% of them singletons. What was sequenced was CD8+ T cells from PBMCs. The source is a human donor with multiple sclerosis. CDR3s include the opening cysteine and the closing phenylalanine or tryptophan. Fields, in order: clone size, J gene, D gene, V gene, CDR3 protein, CDR3 DNA. D genes are given only for firm matches. Clone sizes are given selectively: once, few, many, or a class where the clone is expanded.

abundance: NA
j_gene: TRBJ2-7
d_gene: NA
v_gene: TRBV29-1
CDR3aa: CSVEGGATYEQYF
CDR3nt: TGCAGCGTTGAAGGGGGGGCCACCTACGAGCAGTACTTC

abundance: NA
j_gene: TRBJ1-2
d_gene: NA
v_gene: TRBV9
CDR3aa: CASSVEGVYGYTF
CDR3nt: TGTGCCAGCAGCGTAGAGGGCGTCTATGGCTACACCTTC

abundance: NA
j_gene: TRBJ2-4
d_gene: TRBD1
v_gene: TRBV20-1
CDR3aa: CSAIGQGLTKNIQYF
CDR3nt: TGCAGTGCCATAGGACAGGGGTTAACCAAAAACATTCAGTACTTC

abundance: NA
j_gene: TRBJ2-1
d_gene: NA
v_gene: TRBV15
CDR3aa: CATSTGNHEQFF
CDR3nt: TGTGCCACCAGCACTGGTAACCATGAGCAGTTCTTC

abundance: NA
j_gene: TRBJ2-7
d_gene: NA
v_gene: TRBV9
CDR3aa: CASSVGRGFTYEQYF
CDR3nt: TGTGCCAGCAGCGTAGGTCGGGGGTTTACCTACGAGCAGTACTTC

abundance: NA
j_gene: TRBJ2-7
d_gene: TRBD1
v_gene: TRBV7-9
CDR3aa: CASSPRTGIAYEQYF
CDR3nt: TGTGCCAGCAGCCCGCGGACAGGGATAGCCTACGAGCAGTACTTC

abundance: NA
j_gene: TRBJ1-5
d_gene: TRBD1
v_gene: TRBV9
CDR3aa: CASSAGQGANQPQHF
CDR3nt: TGTGCCAGCAGCGCAGGACAGGGGGCTAACCAGCCCCAGCATTTT

abundance: once
j_gene: TRBJ1-2
d_gene: TRBD1
v_gene: TRBV20-1
CDR3aa: CSARTPTGAAYGYTF
CDR3nt: TGCAGTGCTAGGACGCCGACAGGGGCCGCCTATGGCTACACCTTC

abundance: NA
j_gene: TRBJ2-1
d_gene: NA
v_gene: TRBV5-1
CDR3aa: CASSPDWEQFF
CDR3nt: TGCGCCAGCAGCCCGGACTGGGAGCAGTTCTTC

abundance: NA
j_gene: TRBJ2-1
d_gene: NA
v_gene: TRBV27
CDR3aa: CASSLGGTFNEQFF
CDR3nt: TGTGCCAGCAGTTTAGGGGGGACGTTCAATGAGCAGTTCTTC

abundance: NA
j_gene: TRBJ2-3
d_gene: NA
v_gene: TRBV9
CDR3aa: CASSGAVTDTQYF
CDR3nt: TGTGCCAGCAGCGGGGCTGTCACAGATACGCAGTATTTT

abundance: NA
j_gene: TRBJ1-2
d_gene: NA
v_gene: TRBV20-1
CDR3aa: CSARDWTRSNYGYTF
CDR3nt: TGCAGTGCTAGAGACTGGACACGCTCTAACTATGGCTACACCTTC

abundance: NA
j_gene: TRBJ2-5
d_gene: NA
v_gene: TRBV6-7
CDR3aa: CASSYPHVYQETQYF
CDR3nt: TGTGCCAGCAGTTACCCACACGTGTACCAAGAGACCCAGTACTTC

abundance: NA
j_gene: TRBJ1-2
d_gene: NA
v_gene: TRBV5-6
CDR3aa: CASSDVGMNYGYTF
CDR3nt: TGTGCCAGCAGCGACGTGGGCATGAACTATGGCTACACCTTC

abundance: NA
j_gene: TRBJ2-7
d_gene: TRBD2
v_gene: TRBV20-1
CDR3aa: CSASLAGTSYEQYF
CDR3nt: TGCAGTGCTAGTCTAGCGGGGACTTCCTACGAGCAGTACTTC

abundance: NA
j_gene: TRBJ1-2
d_gene: NA
v_gene: TRBV2
CDR3aa: CASSGFDYGYTF
CDR3nt: TGTGCCAGCAGTGGCTTTGACTATGGCTACACCTTC

abundance: NA
j_gene: TRBJ1-2
d_gene: NA
v_gene: TRBV9
CDR3aa: CASSLRPHSPSHYGYTF
CDR3nt: TGTGCCAGCAGCCTCCGTCCCCACAGTCCCTCTCACTATGGCTACACCTTC

abundance: NA
j_gene: TRBJ2-6
d_gene: TRBD2
v_gene: TRBV9
CDR3aa: CASSTLTSENSGANVLTF
CDR3nt: TGTGCCAGCAGCACCTTGACTAGCGAGAACTCTGGGGCCAACGTCCTGACTTTC

abundance: NA
j_gene: TRBJ2-3
d_gene: NA
v_gene: TRBV2
CDR3aa: CASRPATIVPAYTQYF
CDR3nt: TGTGCCAGCAGGCCGGCTACTATCGTACCCGCTTATACGCAGTATTTT

abundance: NA
j_gene: TRBJ2-1
d_gene: NA
v_gene: TRBV29-1
CDR3aa: CSVPATFDRDYYNEQFF
CDR3nt: TGCAGCGTTCCCGCTACCTTCGACAGAGACTATTACAATGAGCAGTTCTTC

abundance: NA
j_gene: TRBJ2-1
d_gene: NA
v_gene: TRBV27
CDR3aa: CASSFLAYNEQFF
CDR3nt: TGTGCCAGCAGTTTCCTAGCTTACAATGAGCAGTTCTTC

abundance: NA
j_gene: TRBJ2-3
d_gene: NA
v_gene: TRBV27
CDR3aa: CASTLSGASTDTQYF
CDR3nt: TGTGCCAGCACCCTAAGTGGGGCCTCCACAGATACGCAGTATTTT

abundance: NA
j_gene: TRBJ2-1
d_gene: NA
v_gene: TRBV20-1
CDR3aa: CSASGDSSYNEQFF
CDR3nt: TGCAGTGCTAGCGGGGATAGCTCCTACAATGAGCAGTTCTTC

abundance: NA
j_gene: TRBJ2-7
d_gene: NA
v_gene: TRBV5-6
CDR3aa: CASSYTDRYRYEQYF
CDR3nt: TGTGCCAGCAGCTACACGGACAGATACCGCTACGAGCAGTACTTC

abundance: NA
j_gene: TRBJ2-1
d_gene: TRBD2
v_gene: TRBV9
CDR3aa: CASSGGGSYNEQFF
CDR3nt: TGTGCCAGCAGCGGCGGGGGGTCCTACAATGAGCAGTTCTTC